What follows is one T cell receptor (beta chain) and its context. Antigen: not known. This sample was included in a study of cytomegalovirus exposure and HLA in healthy donors. Study in general: Among the 398 genotyped donors, approximately 82% were placed in the Caucasian-associated ancestry cluster.

The PCR had 60 Vbeta and 13 Jbeta primers. Using immunoSEQ multiplex PCR, the repertoire was profiled, and TCRdb retains in-frame clones only, with some absent. The repertoire holds some 160,000 clones, with roughly 80% as singletons. Trimming took 10 bases from V and 2 from J, leaving 15 bases between them. This CDR3 contains 14 residues. From germline, CDR1 is LNHNV and CDR2 YYDKDF (reference sequence). Study results and limitations: Later examination showed HLA-associated TCR beta chains had greater clonal expansion than equally common others.

The origin of this receptor is a woman in her twenties or thirties in good health and CMV-seronegative. The chain couples TRBV15 to TRBJ1-3; D gene unclear. Sequencing input: PBMCs. The DNA of the CDR3 is TGTGCCAAGGACTTCCAAGGCACTGGAAACACCATATATTTT. It codes for CAKDFQGTGNTIYF.